Listed below are T cell receptor beta chains from one sample, sequenced in a study of CD8 T cells in Susac syndrome. Using its own MiXCR run on the immunoSEQ multiplex PCR reads, TCRdb lists one record per CDR3 protein. The data contain 150,000 to 200,000 distinct CDR3 sequences, around 93% of them singletons. Input material: CD4+ T cells from PBMCs. The receptor set was obtained from a human donor in good health. The conserved cysteine and the conserved F or W are not part of the CDR3 here. A D gene is named only where the DNA matches it firmly.

d_gene: NA
v_gene: TRBV6-5
j_gene: TRBJ2-5
CDR3aa: ASSSGRDQETQY

d_gene: TRBD1
v_gene: TRBV2
j_gene: TRBJ1-6
CDR3aa: AIGDREDSPLH

d_gene: NA
v_gene: TRBV18
j_gene: TRBJ1-2
CDR3aa: ASSPLDGRSSNYGYT

d_gene: NA
v_gene: TRBV5-6
j_gene: TRBJ2-5
CDR3aa: ASSFSDQETQY

d_gene: NA
v_gene: TRBV5-1
j_gene: TRBJ2-5
CDR3aa: ASSLKKSLRLY

d_gene: TRBD1
v_gene: TRBV28
j_gene: TRBJ2-3
CDR3aa: ASSDGQGGTDTQY

d_gene: NA
v_gene: TRBV3-1
j_gene: TRBJ2-2
CDR3aa: ASSPRVGGELF

d_gene: TRBD1
v_gene: TRBV5-1
j_gene: TRBJ1-1
CDR3aa: ASSNFGTVGTEAF

d_gene: NA
v_gene: TRBV7-9
j_gene: TRBJ1-5
CDR3aa: ASSSGEGPQH

d_gene: NA
v_gene: TRBV12-3/TRBV12-4
j_gene: TRBJ1-5
CDR3aa: ASSTGPQVNQPQH

d_gene: NA
v_gene: TRBV9
j_gene: TRBJ2-3
CDR3aa: ASSVGERLGVYTQY

d_gene: NA
v_gene: TRBV12-3/TRBV12-4
j_gene: TRBJ1-1
CDR3aa: ASSWMNTEAF

d_gene: TRBD2
v_gene: TRBV7-9
j_gene: TRBJ2-3
CDR3aa: ASSPPLRLAGGGKNAQY

d_gene: NA
v_gene: TRBV7-9
j_gene: TRBJ2-3
CDR3aa: ASSLDVDTQY

d_gene: NA
v_gene: TRBV19
j_gene: TRBJ2-2
CDR3aa: ASIHTRDATNTGELF

d_gene: TRBD2
v_gene: TRBV20-1
j_gene: TRBJ2-3
CDR3aa: SARGGYRPSVDTQY

d_gene: TRBD1
v_gene: TRBV9
j_gene: TRBJ1-1
CDR3aa: ASSARQGLNTEAF

d_gene: NA
v_gene: TRBV5-1
j_gene: TRBJ2-5
CDR3aa: ASSTTQGVRETQY

d_gene: TRBD2
v_gene: TRBV5-1
j_gene: TRBJ2-3
CDR3aa: ASSSLAGGSTDTQY

d_gene: NA
v_gene: TRBV12-3/TRBV12-4
j_gene: TRBJ1-1
CDR3aa: ASSSYREAF

d_gene: NA
v_gene: TRBV20-1
j_gene: TRBJ2-5
CDR3aa: SARVRAGPVETQY

d_gene: NA
v_gene: TRBV29-1
j_gene: TRBJ1-1
CDR3aa: SVEGGRSEAF

d_gene: NA
v_gene: TRBV2
j_gene: TRBJ1-4
CDR3aa: ASSGSAGEKLF

d_gene: NA
v_gene: TRBV28
j_gene: TRBJ1-6
CDR3aa: ASSLSRFNSPLH

d_gene: TRBD1
v_gene: TRBV19
j_gene: TRBJ2-1
CDR3aa: ASSIVKGARNEQF

d_gene: NA
v_gene: TRBV25-1
j_gene: TRBJ1-1
CDR3aa: ASSAGRLPRTEAF

d_gene: NA
v_gene: TRBV29-1
j_gene: TRBJ1-5
CDR3aa: SVATGLSNQPQH

d_gene: NA
v_gene: TRBV18
j_gene: TRBJ1-1
CDR3aa: ASSPRGNTEAF

d_gene: NA
v_gene: TRBV5-1
j_gene: TRBJ2-5
CDR3aa: ASSLGGGTQY

d_gene: TRBD2
v_gene: TRBV3-1
j_gene: TRBJ2-3
CDR3aa: ASSPKRGRTDTQY

d_gene: NA
v_gene: TRBV15
j_gene: TRBJ2-7
CDR3aa: ATSRGTVSSYEQY

d_gene: NA
v_gene: TRBV12-3/TRBV12-4
j_gene: TRBJ2-1
CDR3aa: ASSPSGTQRADEQF

d_gene: TRBD2
v_gene: TRBV10-3
j_gene: TRBJ2-2
CDR3aa: AISDGTSANTGELF

d_gene: NA
v_gene: TRBV20-1
j_gene: TRBJ1-6
CDR3aa: SAGRPYNSPLH

d_gene: NA
v_gene: TRBV6-2/TRBV6-3
j_gene: TRBJ2-1
CDR3aa: ASSYPLGRGKGSGTYNEQF

d_gene: NA
v_gene: TRBV6-2/TRBV6-3
j_gene: TRBJ2-1
CDR3aa: ASSPRIGVGGSLYNEQF

d_gene: NA
v_gene: TRBV18
j_gene: TRBJ1-1
CDR3aa: ASSPRALGTEAF

d_gene: NA
v_gene: TRBV10-3
j_gene: TRBJ2-5
CDR3aa: AISVGGRQETQY

d_gene: NA
v_gene: TRBV20-1
j_gene: TRBJ1-1
CDR3aa: SRFGTVNTEAF

d_gene: TRBD2
v_gene: TRBV24-1
j_gene: TRBJ2-3
CDR3aa: ATSDRRGGLADTQY

d_gene: NA
v_gene: TRBV27
j_gene: TRBJ2-2
CDR3aa: ASKRSGLFGELF

d_gene: NA
v_gene: TRBV6-2/TRBV6-3
j_gene: TRBJ2-1
CDR3aa: ASSPPGGLQNEQF

d_gene: NA
v_gene: TRBV6-6
j_gene: TRBJ2-7
CDR3aa: ASSYLGGENEQY

d_gene: TRBD1
v_gene: TRBV6-5
j_gene: TRBJ1-2
CDR3aa: ASSTRQGGGYT

d_gene: NA
v_gene: TRBV30
j_gene: TRBJ1-2
CDR3aa: AWSVLRQGTSGYT

d_gene: NA
v_gene: TRBV5-4
j_gene: TRBJ1-1
CDR3aa: ASSLAAGLVTEAF

d_gene: NA
v_gene: TRBV2
j_gene: TRBJ1-4
CDR3aa: ARAEGSKLF

d_gene: TRBD2
v_gene: TRBV7-2
j_gene: TRBJ2-3
CDR3aa: ASSFERGRADTQY

d_gene: NA
v_gene: TRBV12-3/TRBV12-4
j_gene: TRBJ1-5
CDR3aa: ASSLARGANQPQH

d_gene: NA
v_gene: TRBV2
j_gene: TRBJ1-6
CDR3aa: ASSEAPGGARSPLH

d_gene: NA
v_gene: TRBV20-1
j_gene: TRBJ1-2
CDR3aa: SAIEKANYGYT

d_gene: TRBD2
v_gene: TRBV2
j_gene: TRBJ2-3
CDR3aa: ASRGPTLAHGTDTQY